This T cell receptor beta chain came from a study of T cell repertoires in cytomegalovirus infection. Overall study: The study used recently identified HLA-C-restricted and well-studied HLA-B-restricted CMV epitopes. Matching HLA type and CMV infection were both indicated by public TCR beta signatures. General observations from the study: In two of eight donors, the top clonotype was HLA-C-restricted CMV-specific. Summed public TCR beta family frequency identified CMV carriers bearing the relevant HLA.

The CDR3 spans 12 residues. V lost 5 bases and J lost 4, with 7 bases in between. Germline V gene data show CDR1 as SGHVS and CDR2 as FNYEAQ. TCRdb used MiXCR to reprocess the reads, holding one entry per CDR3 protein. The repertoire holds some 920,000 distinct CDR3 sequences, with roughly 30% as singletons. This clonotype was seen many times. Its antigen is still unknown. The chain has TRBV7-6 and TRBJ2-3; D gene ambiguous. This sequence originates from a human donor in good health (CMV status not recorded). Some clones in this sample may be carry-over from other donors' samples. Here the sequenced sample was cultured CD8+ T cells from PBMCs, taken from culture after CMV antigen stimulation. The CDR3 DNA sequence: TGTGCCAGCAGCCGCCCGGCAGATACGCAGTATTTT. It is translated as CASSRPADTQYF.